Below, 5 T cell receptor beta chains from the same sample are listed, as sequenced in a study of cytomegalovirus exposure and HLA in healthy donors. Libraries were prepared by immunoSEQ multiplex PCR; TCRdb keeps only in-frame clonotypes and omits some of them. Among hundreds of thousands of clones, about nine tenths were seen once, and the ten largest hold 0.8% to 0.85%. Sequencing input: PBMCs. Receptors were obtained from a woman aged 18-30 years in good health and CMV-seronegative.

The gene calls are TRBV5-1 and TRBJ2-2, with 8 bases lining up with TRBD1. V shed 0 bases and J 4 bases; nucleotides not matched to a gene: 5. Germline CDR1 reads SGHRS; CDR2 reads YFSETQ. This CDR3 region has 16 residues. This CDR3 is CASSLGGTGATGELFF. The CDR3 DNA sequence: TGCGCCAGCAGCTTGGGGGGGACAGGTGCCACCGGGGAGCTGTTTTTT.

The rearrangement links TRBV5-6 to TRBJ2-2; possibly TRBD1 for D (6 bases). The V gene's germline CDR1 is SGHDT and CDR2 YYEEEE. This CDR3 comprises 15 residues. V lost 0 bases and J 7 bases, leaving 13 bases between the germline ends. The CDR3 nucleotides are TGTGCCAGCAGCTTGGTAGGGGGTATGGTCGGGGAGCTGTTTTTT. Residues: CASSLVGGMVGELFF.

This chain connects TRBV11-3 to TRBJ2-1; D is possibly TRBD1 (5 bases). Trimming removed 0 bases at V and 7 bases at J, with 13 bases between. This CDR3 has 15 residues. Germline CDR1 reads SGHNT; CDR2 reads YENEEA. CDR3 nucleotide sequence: TGTGCCAGCAGCTTAGAAGTGGGGCAGGGTAATGAGCAGTTCTTC. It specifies CASSLEVGQGNEQFF.

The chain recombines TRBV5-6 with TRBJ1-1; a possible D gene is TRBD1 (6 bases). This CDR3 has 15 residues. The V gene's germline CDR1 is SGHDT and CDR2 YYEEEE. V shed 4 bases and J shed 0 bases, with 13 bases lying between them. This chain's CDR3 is CASSAEGGLNTEAFF. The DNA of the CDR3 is TGTGCCAGCAGCGCTGAGGGGGGGCTGAACACTGAAGCTTTCTTT.

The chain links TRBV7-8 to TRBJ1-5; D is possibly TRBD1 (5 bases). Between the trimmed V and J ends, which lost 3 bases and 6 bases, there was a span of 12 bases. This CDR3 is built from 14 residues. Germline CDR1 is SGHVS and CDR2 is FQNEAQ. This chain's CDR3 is CASSFRRGSQPQHF. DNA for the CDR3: TGTGCCAGCAGCTTTCGGAGGGGCAGTCAGCCCCAGCATTTT. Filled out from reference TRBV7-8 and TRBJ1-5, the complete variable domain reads GAGVSQSPRYKVAKRGQDVALRCDPISGHVSLFWYQQALGQGPEFLTYFQNEAQLDKSGLPSDRFFAERPEGSVSTLKIQRTQQEDSAVYLCASSFRRGSQPQHFGDGTRLSIL.